A selection of T cell receptor beta chains follows, all from one sample in a study of T cell changes during pregnancy in multiple sclerosis. Repertoires were generated with immunoSEQ multiplex PCR, while TCRdb's copy carries only in-frame clones and drops some. The table lists about 59,000 clones, 80% to 95% of them singletons. The sequences come from peripheral blood, collected in the third trimester of pregnancy. These receptors were obtained from a female donor in good health, enrolled as a control in a pregnancy study. CDR3s include the opening cysteine and the closing phenylalanine or tryptophan. A D gene is named only where the DNA matches it firmly. Size is omitted from some rows. Given values are once, few, many or a class for expanded clones.

size: once
V: TRBV5-1
J: TRBJ2-1
length: 15
D: TRBD1
CDR3: CASSLEGTDYHEQFF
DNA: TGCGCCAGCAGCTTGGAGGGGACAGATTATCATGAGCAGTTCTTC

size: few
V: TRBV9
J: TRBJ1-1
length: 14
D: TRBD1
CDR3: CASSVGQGDTEAFF
DNA: TGTGCCAGCAGCGTAGGACAGGGAGACACTGAAGCTTTCTTT

size: NA
V: TRBV27
J: TRBJ2-2
length: 15
D: NA
CDR3: CASSLGSRVGGELFF
DNA: TGTGCCAGCAGTTTAGGTTCCAGGGTCGGCGGGGAGCTGTTTTTT

size: NA
V: TRBV7-6
J: TRBJ1-6
length: 14
D: NA
CDR3: CASMRGGNNSPLHF
DNA: TGTGCCAGCATGAGGGGGGGGAATAATTCACCCCTCCACTTT

size: NA
V: TRBV18
J: TRBJ2-7
length: 15
D: TRBD2
CDR3: CASSPGTSGSYEQYF
DNA: TGTGCCAGCTCGCCCGGGACTAGCGGGAGTTACGAGCAGTACTTC

size: NA
V: TRBV2
J: TRBJ1-5
length: 13
D: NA
CDR3: CASSEGGGPLPHF
DNA: TGTGCCAGCAGTGAAGGGGGGGGCCCTCTCCCGCATTTT

size: NA
V: TRBV27
J: TRBJ2-7
length: 14
D: TRBD1
CDR3: CASSFGQGAREQYF
DNA: TGTGCCAGCAGTTTCGGGCAGGGGGCGCGAGAGCAGTACTTC

size: NA
V: TRBV5-8
J: TRBJ1-1
length: 15
D: NA
CDR3: CASSPWGGEGSEAFF
DNA: TGTGCCAGCAGCCCCTGGGGGGGTGAGGGGTCTGAAGCTTTCTTT

size: NA
V: TRBV6-5
J: TRBJ1-5
length: 15
D: NA
CDR3: CASSYSRQSEQPQHF
DNA: TGTGCCAGCAGTTACTCGAGACAGTCGGAACAGCCCCAGCATTTT

size: NA
V: TRBV19
J: TRBJ2-2
length: 16
D: TRBD1
CDR3: CASKDPRTGNTGELFF
DNA: TGTGCCAGTAAGGACCCTAGGACAGGAAACACCGGGGAGCTGTTTTTT

size: NA
V: TRBV27
J: TRBJ2-7
length: 17
D: TRBD1
CDR3: CASSLSPGQGSSYEQYF
DNA: TGTGCCAGCAGTTTATCCCCGGGACAGGGGAGCTCCTACGAGCAGTACTTC

size: NA
V: TRBV5-1
J: TRBJ2-3
length: 17
D: TRBD2
CDR3: CASSLGSVAGDTDTQYF
DNA: TGCGCCAGCAGCTTGGGCTCGGTAGCGGGAGACACAGATACGCAGTATTTT

size: NA
V: TRBV6-5
J: TRBJ1-5
length: 13
D: NA
CDR3: CASTPGGNQPQHF
DNA: TGTGCCAGCACTCCCGGGGGCAATCAGCCCCAGCATTTT

size: NA
V: TRBV19
J: TRBJ2-3
length: 15
D: NA
CDR3: CASGPSGVNTDTQYF
DNA: TGTGCCAGTGGACCTTCAGGGGTGAACACAGATACGCAGTATTTT

size: NA
V: TRBV7-2
J: TRBJ2-5
length: 15
D: NA
CDR3: CASSLDHTVRETQYF
DNA: TGTGCCAGCAGCTTAGATCACACGGTGAGGGAGACCCAGTACTTC

size: NA
V: TRBV4-1
J: TRBJ1-4
length: 16
D: NA
CDR3: CASSQDSLGTNEKLFF
DNA: TGCGCCAGCAGCCAGGACAGCTTGGGGACTAATGAAAAACTGTTTTTT

size: NA
V: TRBV10-3
J: TRBJ1-2
length: 13
D: NA
CDR3: CATGQSLNYGYTF
DNA: TGTGCCACCGGTCAGTCTTTAAACTATGGCTACACCTTC

size: NA
V: TRBV15
J: TRBJ1-1
length: 14
D: NA
CDR3: CATSRELVNTEAFF
DNA: TGTGCCACCAGCAGAGAACTGGTGAACACTGAAGCTTTCTTT

size: NA
V: TRBV18
J: TRBJ1-2
length: 14
D: NA
CDR3: CASSPKATSEGYTF
DNA: TGTGCCAGCTCACCAAAGGCCACCTCGGAGGGCTACACCTTC

size: NA
V: TRBV30
J: TRBJ2-3
length: 15
D: TRBD2
CDR3: CAWTSGRSSTDTQYF
DNA: TGTGCCTGGACTAGCGGGCGTTCAAGCACAGATACGCAGTATTTT

size: NA
V: TRBV9
J: TRBJ2-3
length: 15
D: TRBD2
CDR3: CASSVEGRETDTQYF
DNA: TGTGCCAGCAGCGTAGAAGGGCGGGAGACAGATACGCAGTATTTT

size: NA
V: TRBV20-1
J: TRBJ2-3
length: 11
D: NA
CDR3: CSARYPDTQYF
DNA: TGCAGTGCCCGCTACCCAGATACGCAGTATTTT

size: NA
V: TRBV6-1
J: TRBJ2-2
length: 12
D: NA
CDR3: CATFSVPGELFF
DNA: TGTGCCACCTTTAGCGTTCCCGGGGAGCTGTTTTTT

size: NA
V: TRBV2
J: TRBJ2-4
length: 16
D: TRBD1
CDR3: CASSPDRERAKNIQYF
DNA: TGTGCCAGCAGCCCCGACAGGGAGAGGGCCAAAAACATTCAGTACTTC

size: NA
V: TRBV6-5
J: TRBJ2-1
length: 13
D: TRBD1
CDR3: CASSDRAYNEQFF
DNA: TGTGCCAGCAGTGACAGGGCCTACAATGAGCAGTTCTTC

size: NA
V: TRBV15
J: TRBJ2-7
length: 12
D: NA
CDR3: CATSTTDSEQYF
DNA: TGTGCCACCAGCACAACCGACAGCGAGCAGTACTTC

size: NA
V: TRBV29-1
J: TRBJ2-1
length: 13
D: NA
CDR3: CSFGLPSYNEQFF
DNA: TGCAGCTTCGGACTGCCCTCCTACAATGAGCAGTTCTTC